The entry that follows covers one TCR beta chain sequence. The sample comes from a study of T cell changes during pregnancy in multiple sclerosis. Some clones are missing from TCRdb's copy, which holds only in-frame ones; the method was immunoSEQ multiplex PCR. The repertoire consists of 50,000 to 75,000 clones, with about 93% occurring once and the leading ten covering about 2.6%. The material sequenced was CD8+ T cells from peripheral blood mononuclear cells, taken in the third trimester of pregnancy. The receptor was isolated from a female donor with multiple sclerosis, enrolled in a pregnancy study.

The chain's CDR3 is CASSVGGTGVETQYF. As DNA, the CDR3 is TGTGCCAGCAGCGTAGGGGGGACAGGGGTAGAGACCCAGTACTTC. The chain recombines TRBV9 with TRBJ2-5, with 10 bases identical to TRBD1. Germline assignment: CDR1 SGDLS and CDR2 YYNGEE. CDR3 length: 15 amino acids. Germline trimming cut 0 bases from V and 4 bases from J; bases unmatched to any gene: 3.